The subject of this entry is one T cell receptor (beta chain). The length of the CDR3 is 14 residues. V was pared by 3 bases and J by 6 bases, with 6 bases of the junction left unmatched. Germline V gene lookup returns CDR1 LGHNA and CDR2 YSLEER. Original handling: How many nucleated cells were present was estimated from reference gene primer amplification. Here immunoSEQ multiplex PCR was the method, and the copy in TCRdb shows in-frame clones only, minus some. V, J and clone size were drawn from that table, and D and trimming were deduced from the DNA. In the table there are 120,000 or so clones, around 81% of which are singletons. It was during active infection that Seattle patients were enrolled and then longitudinally followed. The data were taken from a study of blood T cell repertoires in COVID-19. The wider study: COVID-19 samples from acute and convalescent phases originated in the United States, Italy and Spain.

The TCR sequence derives from a man aged 25-45 years with COVID-19, enrolled during active disease. Specimen: peripheral blood. The chain links TRBV4-3 to TRBJ1-1, with 8 bases lining up with TRBD1. The CDR3 here is CASSQVTGAAEAFF. DNA of the CDR3: TGCGCCAGCAGCCAGGTGACAGGGGCGGCTGAAGCTTTCTTT.